This TCR beta chain was sequenced for a study of blood T cell repertoires in COVID-19 (dated by TCRdb to 2019 to 2021). In the study overall: Collaborator samples came from the United States, Italy and Spain and covered acute and convalescent phases of COVID-19. The prospective study material was composed of cDNA or gDNA derived from T cells, B-cell-depleted T cells, or PBMCs. Where available, HLA class I and class II types were taken from metadata supplied by the sample provider and were not determined by assay-based typing. Sample metadata almost always included a de-identified subject ID, COVID-19 status, age in years and sex. A freely available public database, intended as a resource for researchers studying the immune response to SARS-CoV-2, is where the repertoires were released. Samples were obtained from the ongoing ImmuneRACE study (first 160 participants) and from roughly 1,300 subjects provided by 6 global collaborators. Subjects who had been exposed to COVID-19, were actively infected with it, or had recovered from it provided the deeply sampled blood TCRbeta repertoires that made up the dataset.

Each collaborating institution followed its own protocols to collect whole blood in K2EDTA tubes. For TCRbeta analysis, collaborator samples were shipped as frozen whole blood, as isolated PBMCs, or as DNA extracted from either sample type. Spanning cysteine to phenylalanine, the CDR3 consists of 14 amino acids. Only the CDR3 portion is preserved as DNA: 42 bases, with reading frame beginning at the first base. At the junction V is shortened by 11 bases and J by 0 bases, with 13 bases in between. CDR1 and CDR2 are drawn from the germline V gene (reference sequence): LNHDA, SQIVND. Details on this clone: Its antigen has not been determined. Base qualities were left out, and no much larger clone turns up one base away.

The immunoSEQ Assay, a bias-controlled multiplex PCR, was used to amplify TCRbeta CDR3 regions from genomic DNA. The original pipeline was this. The number of nucleated cells in each sample was estimated from the amplification of reference gene primers within the assay. To quantify the absolute abundance of each unique TCRbeta CDR3 rearrangement, sequence reads were collapsed and filtered. For each sample, productive Simpson clonality was calculated as the square root of Simpson's diversity index across productive rearrangements. TCRdb holds this immuneACCESS table with in-frame rearrangements only. Some clones are missing; in checked studies, unresolved V genes explain under half, and the rest has no known cause. The DNA was the basis for D and trimming; V, J and clone size are from that table. The sample contains some 210,000 clones, approximately 84% of them found a single time. The ten largest clones add up to 5.1% of the sample.

The investigation overall reported the following: Clinical and demographic metadata were provided uncurated, with the amount varying by source and participant.

Sequencing was performed on peripheral blood. The chain was built from TRBV19 and TRBJ1-4; the D gene is not confidently resolved. The TCR sequence derives from a woman in her seventies with active or convalescent COVID-19. The CDR3 protein sequence reads: CAPSPPTTNEKLFF. In nucleotides, the sequence is TGTGCCCCTAGCCCCCCTACAACTAATGAAAAACTGTTTTTT.